A selection of T cell receptor beta chains follows, all from one sample in a study of control samples from healthy donors and cancer patients. Sequencing used immunoSEQ multiplex PCR; TCRdb keeps in-frame clones, though not all of them. The sample yields some 100,000 clones, approximately 90% seen once. Sequences were obtained from blood. These TCRs come from a woman between 45 and 60 years old in good health. CDR3s include the opening cysteine and the closing phenylalanine or tryptophan. D genes are given only for firm matches. The size field is filled for only some rows; it gives once, few, many or a size class.

V gene	J gene	D gene	clone size	CDR3 protein	CDR3 DNA
TRBV7-9	TRBJ1-5	.	few	CASSLSAQPQHF	TGTGCCAGCAGCTTATCGGCTCAGCCCCAGCATTTT
TRBV2	TRBJ2-3	TRBD2	.	CASSGSGGARDTQYF	TGTGCCAGCAGTGGAAGCGGGGGGGCTAGAGATACGCAGTATTTT
TRBV10-1	TRBJ2-7	.	.	CASSDLLQDRTVYEQYF	TGCGCCAGCAGTGATCTCCTTCAAGACAGAACAGTATACGAGCAGTACTTC
TRBV11-3	TRBJ2-7	TRBD2	.	CASSPGASGNYEQYF	TGTGCCAGCAGCCCGGGGGCTAGCGGGAACTACGAGCAGTACTTC
TRBV6-2/TRBV6-3	TRBJ2-3	.	.	CASSSIYGDTQYF	TGTGCCAGCAGCTCAATTTATGGGGATACGCAGTATTTT
TRBV12-3/TRBV12-4	TRBJ1-2	.	.	CASSLDASYTF	TGTGCCAGCAGTTTAGATGCGAGCTACACCTTC
TRBV3-1/TRBV3-2	TRBJ2-5	TRBD1	.	CASSPRLGTEETQYF	TGTGCCAGCAGCCCACGGCTGGGGACAGAAGAGACCCAGTACTTC
TRBV14	TRBJ1-3	.	.	CASSPGSSGNTIYF	TGTGCCAGCAGCCCCGGGTCTTCTGGAAACACCATATATTTT
TRBV10-3	TRBJ1-2	.	once	CAISESKGRSGYTF	TGTGCCATCAGTGAGTCTAAGGGGCGGAGTGGCTACACCTTC
TRBV2	TRBJ1-4	.	.	CASSDAPEGEKLFF	TGTGCCAGCAGTGATGCACCGGAGGGTGAAAAACTGTTTTTT
TRBV28	TRBJ1-1	.	.	CASSPRGARTEAFF	TGTGCCAGCAGTCCGCGTGGGGCGCGGACTGAAGCTTTCTTT